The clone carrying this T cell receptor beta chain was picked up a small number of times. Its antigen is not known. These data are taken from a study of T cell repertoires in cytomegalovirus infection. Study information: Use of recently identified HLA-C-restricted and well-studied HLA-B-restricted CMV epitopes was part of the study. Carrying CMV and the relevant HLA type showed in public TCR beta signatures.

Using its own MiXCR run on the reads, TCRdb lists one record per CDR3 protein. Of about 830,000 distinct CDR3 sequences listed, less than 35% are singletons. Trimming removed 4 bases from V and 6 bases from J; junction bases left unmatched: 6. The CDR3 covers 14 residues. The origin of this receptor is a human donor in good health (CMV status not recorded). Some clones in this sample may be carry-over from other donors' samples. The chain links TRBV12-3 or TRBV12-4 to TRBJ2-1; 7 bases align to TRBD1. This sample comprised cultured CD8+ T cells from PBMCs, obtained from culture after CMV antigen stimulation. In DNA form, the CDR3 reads TGTGCCAGCAGTTACCGACAGGGCTTCAATGAGCAGTTCTTC. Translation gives CASSYRQGFNEQFF.